The entry that follows covers one TCR beta chain sequence. Here immunoSEQ multiplex PCR was the method, and the copy in TCRdb shows in-frame clones only, minus some. The sample lists millions of clones, just under 95% occurring once. The source of the sample is a study of shared clonotypes between healthy human individuals. At the level of the study: A couple of women and three men aged 18 to 49 made up the donors.

Naive CD8 cells, CD45RO-negative and positively selected for CCR7, excluded terminally differentiated effector memory CD45RA+ cells. With 4 bases removed from V and 6 bases from J, the gap between germline ends came to 15 bases. CDR1 SEHNR and CDR2 FQNEAQ come from the germline V gene (reference sequence). This CDR3 comprises 15 residues. The rearrangement uses TRBV7-9 and TRBJ1-4; a weak D match, TRBD1 (5 bases). Sequencing was done on a sample of naive CD8+ T cells sorted from blood. This clonotype originated in a man aged 18-30 years in good health. The CDR3 here is CASSSFIGTHEKLFF. In nucleotides, the CDR3 is TGTGCCAGCAGCTCCTTCATCGGGACTCATGAAAAACTGTTTTTT.